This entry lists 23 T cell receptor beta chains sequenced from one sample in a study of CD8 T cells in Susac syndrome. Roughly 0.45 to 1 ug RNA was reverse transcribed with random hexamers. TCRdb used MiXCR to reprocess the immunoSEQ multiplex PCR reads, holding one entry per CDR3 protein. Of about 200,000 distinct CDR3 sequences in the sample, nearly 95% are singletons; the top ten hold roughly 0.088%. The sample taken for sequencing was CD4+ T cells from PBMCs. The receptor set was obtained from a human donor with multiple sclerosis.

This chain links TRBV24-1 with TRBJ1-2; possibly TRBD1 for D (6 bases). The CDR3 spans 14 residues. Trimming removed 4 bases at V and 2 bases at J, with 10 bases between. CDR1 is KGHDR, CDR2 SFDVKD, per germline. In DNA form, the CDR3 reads TGTGCCACCAGTGAAGGCAGGGGAAACTATGGCTACACCTTC. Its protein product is CATSEGRGNYGYTF.

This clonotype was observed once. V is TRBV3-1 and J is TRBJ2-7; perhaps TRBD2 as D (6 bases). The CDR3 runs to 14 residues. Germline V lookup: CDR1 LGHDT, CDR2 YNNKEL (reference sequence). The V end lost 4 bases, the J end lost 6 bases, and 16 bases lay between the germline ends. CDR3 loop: CASSLSWGDGEQYF. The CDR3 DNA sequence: TGTGCCAGCAGCCTCAGCTGGGGGGATGGCGAGCAGTACTTC.

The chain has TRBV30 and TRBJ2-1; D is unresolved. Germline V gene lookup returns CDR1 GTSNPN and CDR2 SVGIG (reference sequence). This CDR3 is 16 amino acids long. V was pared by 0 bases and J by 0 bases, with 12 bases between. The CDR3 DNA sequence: TGTGCCTGGAGTGTAGGGTATCGCAGCTCCTACAATGAGCAGTTCTTC. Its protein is CAWSVGYRSSYNEQFF.

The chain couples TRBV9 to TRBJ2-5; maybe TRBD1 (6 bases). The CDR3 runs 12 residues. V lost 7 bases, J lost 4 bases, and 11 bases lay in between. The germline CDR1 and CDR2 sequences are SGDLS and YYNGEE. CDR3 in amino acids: CASGGTSETQYF. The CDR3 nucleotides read TGTGCCAGCGGTGGGACATCAGAGACCCAGTACTTC.

CDR3 coding DNA: TGTGCCTGGAGTCTTGGGAACGGAAACACCATATATTTT. Encoded protein: CAWSLGNGNTIYF. The V call is TRBV30, the J call TRBJ1-3; D remains unclear. In germline, CDR1 is GTSNPN, CDR2 SVGIG (reference sequence). The CDR3 consists of 13 residues. V was trimmed by 2 bases and J by 4 bases, leaving 9 bases between them.

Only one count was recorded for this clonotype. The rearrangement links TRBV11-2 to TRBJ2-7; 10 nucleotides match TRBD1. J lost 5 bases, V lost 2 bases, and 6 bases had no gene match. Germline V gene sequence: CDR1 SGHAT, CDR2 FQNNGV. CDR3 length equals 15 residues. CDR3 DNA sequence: TGTGCCAGCAGCTTAATTGGGGACAGGGGACACGAGCAGTACTTC. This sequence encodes CASSLIGDRGHEQYF. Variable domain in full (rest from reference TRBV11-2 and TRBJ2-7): EAGVAQSPRYKIIEKRQSVAFWCNPISGHATLYWYQQILGQGPKLLIQFQNNGVVDDSQLPKDRFSAERLKGVDSTLKIQPAKLEDSAVYLCASSLIGDRGHEQYFGPGTRLTVT.

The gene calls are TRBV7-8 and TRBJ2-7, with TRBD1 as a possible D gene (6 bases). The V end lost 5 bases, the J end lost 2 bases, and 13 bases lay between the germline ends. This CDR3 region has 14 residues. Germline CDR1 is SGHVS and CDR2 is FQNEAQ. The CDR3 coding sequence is TGTGCCAGCAGCGTACAGGACAGTACCTACGAGCAGTACTTC. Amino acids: CASSVQDSTYEQYF.

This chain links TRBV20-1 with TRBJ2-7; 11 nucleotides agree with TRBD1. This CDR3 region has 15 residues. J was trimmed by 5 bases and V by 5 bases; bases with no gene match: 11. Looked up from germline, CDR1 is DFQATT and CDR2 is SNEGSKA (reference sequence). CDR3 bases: TGCAGTGCTTCCTCCGGGACAGGGGGATCGGACGAGCAGTACTTC. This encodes CSASSGTGGSDEQYF.

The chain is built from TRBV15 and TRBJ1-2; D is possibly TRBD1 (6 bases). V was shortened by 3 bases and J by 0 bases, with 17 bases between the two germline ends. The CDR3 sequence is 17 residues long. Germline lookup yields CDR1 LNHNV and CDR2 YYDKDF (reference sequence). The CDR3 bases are TGTGCCACCAGCAGTGGATGGAGAGGGGGGACTAACTATGGCTACACCTTC. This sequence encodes CATSSGWRGGTNYGYTF.

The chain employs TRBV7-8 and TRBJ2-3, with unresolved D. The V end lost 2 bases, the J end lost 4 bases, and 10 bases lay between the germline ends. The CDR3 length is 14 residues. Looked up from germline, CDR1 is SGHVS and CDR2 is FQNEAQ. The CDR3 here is CASSLSSVPDTQYF. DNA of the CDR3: TGTGCCAGCAGCTTATCCTCAGTCCCAGATACGCAGTATTTT.

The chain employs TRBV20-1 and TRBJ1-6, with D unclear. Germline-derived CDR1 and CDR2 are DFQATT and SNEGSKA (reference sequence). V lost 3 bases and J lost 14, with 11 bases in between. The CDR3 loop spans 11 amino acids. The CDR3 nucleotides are TGCAGTGCTAGTCTCTGGCAATCCCTCCACTTT. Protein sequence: CSASLWQSLHF.

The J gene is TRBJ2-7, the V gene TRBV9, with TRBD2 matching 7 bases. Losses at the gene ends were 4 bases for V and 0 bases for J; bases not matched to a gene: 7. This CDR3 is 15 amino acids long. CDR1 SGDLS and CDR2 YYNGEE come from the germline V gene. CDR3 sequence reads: CASSFQGGSSYEQYF. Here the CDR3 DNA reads TGTGCCAGCAGCTTTCAGGGCGGGAGCTCCTACGAGCAGTACTTC.

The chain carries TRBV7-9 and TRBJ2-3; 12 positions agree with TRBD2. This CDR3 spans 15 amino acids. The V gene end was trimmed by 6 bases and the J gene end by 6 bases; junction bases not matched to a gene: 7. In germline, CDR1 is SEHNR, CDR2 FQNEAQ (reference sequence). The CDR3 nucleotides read TGTGCCAGCAGGTCTAGCGGGGGGGCCTTGGATACGCAGTATTTT. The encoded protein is CASRSSGGALDTQYF.

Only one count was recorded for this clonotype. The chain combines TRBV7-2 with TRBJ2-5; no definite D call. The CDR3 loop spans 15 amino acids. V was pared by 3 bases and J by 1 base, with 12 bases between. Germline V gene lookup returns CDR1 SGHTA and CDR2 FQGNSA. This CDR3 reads CASSFPPAFQETQYF. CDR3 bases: TGTGCCAGCAGCTTCCCCCCAGCGTTCCAAGAGACCCAGTACTTC.

In DNA form, the CDR3 reads TGTGCCAGCAAGCAAGGGGACACCTTGGCAGCTTTCTTT. This translates into CASKQGDTLAAFF. The chain links TRBV6-1 to TRBJ1-1, with D maybe TRBD1 (6 bases). Between the trimmed V and J ends, which lost 7 bases and 10 bases, there was a span of 19 bases. Germline values: CDR1 MNHNS, CDR2 SASEGT. The CDR3 is 13 residues long.

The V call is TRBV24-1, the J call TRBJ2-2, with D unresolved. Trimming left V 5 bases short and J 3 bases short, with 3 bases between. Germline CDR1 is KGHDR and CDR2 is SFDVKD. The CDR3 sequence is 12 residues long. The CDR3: CATSAYTGELFF. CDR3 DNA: TGTGCCACCAGTGCTTACACCGGGGAGCTGTTTTTT.

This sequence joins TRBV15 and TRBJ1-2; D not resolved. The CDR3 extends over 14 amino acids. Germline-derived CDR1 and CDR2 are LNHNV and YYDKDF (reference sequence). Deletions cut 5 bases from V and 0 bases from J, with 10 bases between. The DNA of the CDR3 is TGTGCCACCAGCCCTCAGAGTCCTAACTATGGCTACACCTTC. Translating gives CATSPQSPNYGYTF.

The CDR3 DNA sequence: TGCAGTGCTAGAATTCTAGCGGGAGGTCGGATAGATACGCAGTATTTT. Residues: CSARILAGGRIDTQYF. The chain carries TRBV20-1 and TRBJ2-3; 11 nucleotides agree with TRBD2. In germline, CDR1 is DFQATT, CDR2 SNEGSKA (reference sequence). Unmatched junction bases numbered 9, after V lost 2 bases and J lost 5 bases. This CDR3 comprises 16 residues.

CDR3 amino acids: CASSVGPGIEQFF. The DNA of the CDR3 is TGTGCCAGCAGCGTAGGTCCGGGGATAGAGCAGTTCTTC. V and J are TRBV9 and TRBJ2-1, with D possibly TRBD2 on 5 matching bases. This CDR3 is built from 13 residues. Germline CDR1 reads SGDLS; CDR2 reads YYNGEE. Trimming stripped 0 bases from V and 10 bases from J, with 11 bases between.

CDR3 DNA: TGTGCCAGCAGTTTAAAACAGCACTATGGCTACACCTTC. It encodes CASSLKQHYGYTF. This rearrangement joins TRBV27 to TRBJ1-2; no firm D call. V was shortened by 2 bases and J by 3 bases, with 7 bases between the two germline ends. Germline CDR1 MNHEY, CDR2 SMNVEV (reference sequence). The CDR3 is 13 amino acids.

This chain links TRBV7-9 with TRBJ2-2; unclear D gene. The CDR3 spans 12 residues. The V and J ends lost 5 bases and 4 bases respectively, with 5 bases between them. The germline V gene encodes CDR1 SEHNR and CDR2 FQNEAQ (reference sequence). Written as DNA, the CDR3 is TGTGCCAGCAGCGTGAGCACCGGGGAGCTGTTTTTT. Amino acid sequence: CASSVSTGELFF.

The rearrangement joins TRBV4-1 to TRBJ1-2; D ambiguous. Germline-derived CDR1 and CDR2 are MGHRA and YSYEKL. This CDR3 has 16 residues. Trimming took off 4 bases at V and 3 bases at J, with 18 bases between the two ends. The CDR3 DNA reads TGCGCCAGCAGCCCGGCGATGGCCCCCATAGACTATGGCTACACCTTC. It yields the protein CASSPAMAPIDYGYTF.

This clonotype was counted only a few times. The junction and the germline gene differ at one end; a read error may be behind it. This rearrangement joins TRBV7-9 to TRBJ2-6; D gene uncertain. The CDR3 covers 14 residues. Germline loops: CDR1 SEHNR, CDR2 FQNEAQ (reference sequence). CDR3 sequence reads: CASSLGSGANVLTF. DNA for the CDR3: TGTGCCAGCAGTTTAGGCTCTGGGGCCAACGTCCTGACTTTC. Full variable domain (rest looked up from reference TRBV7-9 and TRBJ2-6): DTGVSQNPRHKITKRGQNVTFRCDPISEHNRLYWYRQTLGQGPEFLTYFQNEAQLEKSRLLSDRFSAERPKGSFSTLEIQRTEQGDSAMYLCASSLGSGANVLTFGAGSRLTVL.